This entry concerns a single T cell receptor beta chain. This sample was taken from a study of control samples from healthy donors and cancer patients. Sequencing was performed with immunoSEQ multiplex PCR; in TCRdb, only in-frame clones are kept and a portion is missing. The repertoire holds over 150,000 clones, with approximately 94% as singletons. With 3 bases clipped from V and 5 bases from J, the junction kept 8 bases outside the gene matches. There are 16 residues in the CDR3. Per the germline V gene, CDR1 is SGDLS and CDR2 is YYNGEE. The genes are TRBV9 and TRBJ2-5; 12 bases map to TRBD1. The clonotype originates from a woman aged 18-29 years in good health. What was sequenced was blood. DNA of the CDR3: TGTGCCAGCAGCGGAGTAGGGACAGGGGGCGCGGAGACCCAGTACTTC. It specifies CASSGVGTGGAETQYF.